This paragraph covers one TCR beta chain sequence. The antigen is unknown. The assay was immunoSEQ multiplex PCR, and TCRdb's table has in-frame clones only and misses some. Of 130,000 to 150,000 clones in the sample, about 91% were seen once. The germline gives CDR1 MNHEY, CDR2 SMNVEV (reference sequence). The trim removed 0 bases at V and 2 bases at J, leaving 8 bases unmatched. This CDR3 is 17 amino acids long. The data were obtained in a study of cytomegalovirus exposure and HLA in healthy donors. General study points: The authors enumerated 150 to 200 TCR beta chains as linked to cytomegalovirus.

The chain links TRBV27 to TRBJ2-3, with 7 bases lining up with TRBD2. The specimen was PBMCs. This clonotype was obtained from a woman aged 18-29 years in good health and CMV-seropositive. CDR3 in amino acids: CASSLSPSGAYTDTQYF. The CDR3 nucleotides read TGTGCCAGCAGTTTATCTCCGAGCGGGGCCTACACAGATACGCAGTATTTT.